These T cell receptor beta chains were read from a single sample in a study of Graves' ophthalmopathy and Graves' hyperthyroidism. TCRdb called the multiplex PCR reads again in MiXCR, with one record for every CDR3 protein. Of 650,000 to 900,000 distinct CDR3 sequences in the sample, roughly 40% were seen once. Sample: peripheral blood. Every receptor here comes from an adult man with Graves' ophthalmopathy. Both conserved end residues are part of each CDR3. The order of the fields is V gene, D gene, J gene, clone size, CDR3 length, CDR3 DNA, CDR3 protein. The D gene is left open where the match is weak. Expanded clones get a size class; other rows say once, few or many, or leave the size out.

TRBV29-1	TRBD1	TRBJ2-7	few	12	TGCAGCGTTGGCGGACAGGGTGGCGAGCAGTACTTC	CSVGGQGGEQYF
TRBV29-1	TRBD1	TRBJ1-4	many	15	TGCAGCGTGAGAAGTGGGACAGACCTTAATGAAAAACTGTTTTTT	CSVRSGTDLNEKLFF
TRBV7-8	TRBD2	TRBJ2-2	-	19	TGTGCCAGCAGCTTACCCCTCCGACTAGCGGGGGCTCGGACCGGGGAGCTGTTTTTT	CASSLPLRLAGARTGELFF
TRBV25-1	TRBD1	TRBJ2-2	-	15	TGTGCCAGCAGTTACGCAACAGGGGGTACCGGGGAGCTGTTTTTT	CASSYATGGTGELFF
TRBV24-1	-	TRBJ1-5	-	14	TGTGCCAGCAGAGCGCGAGGGGGGTTCCAGCCCCAGCATTTT	CASRARGGFQPQHF
TRBV2	TRBD2	TRBJ2-7	-	15	TGTGCCAGCAGTTACAACGCGGGAGAGGGCGACGAGCAGTACTTC	CASSYNAGEGDEQYF
TRBV2	-	TRBJ2-5	-	14	TGTGCCAGCAGGAGAGGGACCGGAGAGGAGACCCAGTACTTC	CASRRGTGEETQYF
TRBV24-1	-	TRBJ1-5	-	14	TGTGCCAGCAGCCCCCTAGCTAGCAGTCAGCCCCAGCATTTT	CASSPLASSQPQHF
TRBV12-3/TRBV12-4	-	TRBJ2-6	-	16	TGTGCCAGCAGCCCCAACAGGGTGGCTGGGGCCAACGTCCTGACTTTC	CASSPNRVAGANVLTF
TRBV15	-	TRBJ1-3	many	16	TGTGCCACCAGCAGAGAGAGAGTCGGCTCTGGAAACACCATATATTTT	CATSRERVGSGNTIYF
TRBV6-1	-	TRBJ1-5	-	10	TGTGCCAGCTCATCTGGCCGGCAGCATTTT	CASSSGRQHF
TRBV2	-	TRBJ1-1	-	13	TGTGCCAGCAGTGAAGCGCGGCAGGCGGAAGCTTTCTTT	CASSEARQAEAFF
TRBV20-1	TRBD1	TRBJ2-7	-	16	TGCAGTGCTAGAGACGGACAGGGTATTGACTCCTACGAGCAGTACTTC	CSARDGQGIDSYEQYF
TRBV10-3	-	TRBJ1-5	-	13	TGTGCCATCAGGGAAAACGGGGACCAGCCCCAGCATTTT	CAIRENGDQPQHF
TRBV20-1	TRBD1	TRBJ1-1	-	15	TGCAGTGCTGGACTAGGGACAGCCCAAGTCACTGAAGCTTTCTTT	CSAGLGTAQVTEAFF
TRBV20-1	-	TRBJ2-7	few	13	TGCAGTGCTAGGGACAGTGGGCTCGACGAGCAGTACTTC	CSARDSGLDEQYF
TRBV6-6	-	TRBJ1-6	many	13	TGTGCCAGCATCCACAGTGATAATTCACCCCTCCACTTT	CASIHSDNSPLHF
TRBV20-1	-	TRBJ2-5	many	12	TGCAGTGCGTCGGGGTGGCAAGAGACCCAGTACTTC	CSASGWQETQYF
TRBV2	TRBD1	TRBJ2-3	-	13	TGCGCCAGCAGCGTACAGGGGGAGGATACGCAGTATTTT	CASSVQGEDTQYF
TRBV28	TRBD1	TRBJ2-7	-	13	TGTGCCAGCAGTCCAGGGGGACAGGGGGGAGAGTACTTC	CASSPGGQGGEYF
TRBV29-1	-	TRBJ1-1	many	10	TGCAGCGTCCGTCACACTGAAGCTTCCTTT	CSVRHTEASF
TRBV11-1	-	TRBJ1-6	few	16	TGTGCCAGCAGCCAAGAGACGGGTAGTAGCCGTTCACCCCTCCACTTT	CASSQETGSSRSPLHF
TRBV11-2	-	TRBJ2-3	-	14	TGTGCCAGCAGCTCGTCGAGGGGGGCGGATACGCAGTATTTT	CASSSSRGADTQYF
TRBV25-1	-	TRBJ1-6	few	15	TGTGCCAGCAGTTTACCGAGCGGTTATAATTCACCCCTCCACTTT	CASSLPSGYNSPLHF
TRBV20-1	-	TRBJ1-4	few	14	TGCAGTGCTAGTCTGACATACACTAATGAAAAACTGTTTTTT	CSASLTYTNEKLFF
TRBV7-9	-	TRBJ1-5	few	13	TGTGCCTGGGGTGGGCAGAGCAATCAGCCCCAGCATTTT	CAWGGQSNQPQHF
TRBV19	-	TRBJ2-5	-	14	TGTGCCAGTAGTATGGGGGGAAACGGGGAGACCCAGTACTTC	CASSMGGNGETQYF
TRBV10-3	-	TRBJ1-2	-	13	TGTGCCAGCAGTGACCGACGCACTTATGGCTACACCTTC	CASSDRRTYGYTF
TRBV2	-	TRBJ2-7	few	13	TGTGCCAGCAGTCGGGGGATAGGCCACGAGCAGTACTTC	CASSRGIGHEQYF